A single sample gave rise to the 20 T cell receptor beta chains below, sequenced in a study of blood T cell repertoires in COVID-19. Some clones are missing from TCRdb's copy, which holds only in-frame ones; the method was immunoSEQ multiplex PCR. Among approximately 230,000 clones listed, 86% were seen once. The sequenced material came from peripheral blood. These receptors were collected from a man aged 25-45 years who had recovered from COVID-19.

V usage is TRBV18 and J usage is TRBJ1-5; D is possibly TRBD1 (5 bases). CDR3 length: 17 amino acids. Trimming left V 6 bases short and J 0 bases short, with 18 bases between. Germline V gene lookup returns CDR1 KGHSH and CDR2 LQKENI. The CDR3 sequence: CASSAGTSQFSNQPQHF. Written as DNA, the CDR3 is TGTGCCAGCTCCGCCGGGACTTCTCAATTTAGCAATCAGCCCCAGCATTTT.

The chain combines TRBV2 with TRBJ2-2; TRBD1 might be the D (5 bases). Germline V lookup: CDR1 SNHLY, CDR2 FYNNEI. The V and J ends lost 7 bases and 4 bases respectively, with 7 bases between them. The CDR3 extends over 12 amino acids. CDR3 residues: CASIRVTGELFF. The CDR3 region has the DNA TGTGCCAGCATCAGGGTCACCGGGGAGCTGTTTTTT.

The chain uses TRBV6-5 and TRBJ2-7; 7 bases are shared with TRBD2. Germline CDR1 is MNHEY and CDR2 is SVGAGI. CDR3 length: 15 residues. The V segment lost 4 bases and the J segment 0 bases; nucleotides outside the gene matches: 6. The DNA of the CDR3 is TGTGCCAGCAGTTGGGGGGGTAGCCGCTCCTACGAGCAGTACTTC. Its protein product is CASSWGGSRSYEQYF.

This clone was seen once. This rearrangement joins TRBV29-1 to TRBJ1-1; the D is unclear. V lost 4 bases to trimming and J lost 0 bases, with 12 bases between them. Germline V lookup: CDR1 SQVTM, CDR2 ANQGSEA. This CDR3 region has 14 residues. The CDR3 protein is CSVGRAGMNTEAFF. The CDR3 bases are TGCAGCGTTGGCCGGGCGGGAATGAACACTGAAGCTTTCTTT.

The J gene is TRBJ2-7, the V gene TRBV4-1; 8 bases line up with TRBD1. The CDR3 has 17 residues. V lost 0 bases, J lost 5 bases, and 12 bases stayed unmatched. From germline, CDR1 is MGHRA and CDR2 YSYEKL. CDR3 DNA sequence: TGCGCCAGCAGCCAAGAACAACGGCAGGGGGCTTCAAACGAGCAGTACTTC. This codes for CASSQEQRQGASNEQYF.

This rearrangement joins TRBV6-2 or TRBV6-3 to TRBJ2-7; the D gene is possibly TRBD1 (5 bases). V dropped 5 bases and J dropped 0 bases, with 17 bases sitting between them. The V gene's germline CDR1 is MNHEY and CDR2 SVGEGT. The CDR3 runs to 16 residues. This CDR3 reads CASSRGFEQYSYEQYF. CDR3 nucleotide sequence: TGTGCCAGCAGTAGGGGTTTCGAACAGTACTCCTACGAGCAGTACTTC.

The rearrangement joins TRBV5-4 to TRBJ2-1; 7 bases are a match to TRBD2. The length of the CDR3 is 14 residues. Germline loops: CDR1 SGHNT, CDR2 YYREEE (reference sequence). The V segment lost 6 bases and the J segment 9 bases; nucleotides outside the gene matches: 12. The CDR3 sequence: CASTQRGVRGEQFF. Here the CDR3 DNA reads TGTGCCAGCACCCAACGGGGGGTTAGGGGTGAGCAGTTCTTC.

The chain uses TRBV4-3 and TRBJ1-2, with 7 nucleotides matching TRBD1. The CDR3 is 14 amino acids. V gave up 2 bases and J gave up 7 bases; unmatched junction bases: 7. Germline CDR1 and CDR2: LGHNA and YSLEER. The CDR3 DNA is TGCGCCAGCAGCCAACTACACAGGGGAATTGGCTACACCTTC. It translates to CASSQLHRGIGYTF.

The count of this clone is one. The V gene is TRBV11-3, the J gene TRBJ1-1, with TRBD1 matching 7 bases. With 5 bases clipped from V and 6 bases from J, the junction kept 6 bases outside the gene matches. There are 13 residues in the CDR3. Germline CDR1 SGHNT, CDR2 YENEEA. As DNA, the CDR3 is TGTGCCAGCAGCCGAGACAGGGAGGCTGAAGCTTTCTTT. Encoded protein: CASSRDREAEAFF.

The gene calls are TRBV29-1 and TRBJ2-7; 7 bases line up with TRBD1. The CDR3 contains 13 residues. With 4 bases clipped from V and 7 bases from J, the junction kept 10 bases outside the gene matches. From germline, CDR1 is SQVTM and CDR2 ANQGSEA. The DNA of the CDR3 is TGCAGCGTTGTCGTAGAGGGGGCTAAGGAGCAGTACTTC. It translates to CSVVVEGAKEQYF.

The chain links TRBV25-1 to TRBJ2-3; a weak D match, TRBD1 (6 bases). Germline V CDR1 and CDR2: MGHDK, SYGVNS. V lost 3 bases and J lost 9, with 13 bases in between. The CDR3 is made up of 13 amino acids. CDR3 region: CASSEPPRGTQYF. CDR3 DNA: TGTGCCAGCAGTGAGCCCCCGAGGGGGACGCAGTATTTT.

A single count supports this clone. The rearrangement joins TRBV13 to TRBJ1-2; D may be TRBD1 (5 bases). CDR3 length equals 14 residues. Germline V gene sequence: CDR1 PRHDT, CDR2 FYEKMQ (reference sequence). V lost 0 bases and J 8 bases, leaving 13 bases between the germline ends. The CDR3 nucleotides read TGTGCCAGCAGCTTAGGGCAGGGAATTTACGGCTACACCTTC. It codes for CASSLGQGIYGYTF.

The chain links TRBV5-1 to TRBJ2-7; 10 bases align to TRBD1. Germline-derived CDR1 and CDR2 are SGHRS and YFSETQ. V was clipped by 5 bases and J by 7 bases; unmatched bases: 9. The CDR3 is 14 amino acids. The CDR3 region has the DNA TGCGCCAGCAGGGACGGGACAGGGGTAGGAGAGCAGTACTTC. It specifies CASRDGTGVGEQYF.

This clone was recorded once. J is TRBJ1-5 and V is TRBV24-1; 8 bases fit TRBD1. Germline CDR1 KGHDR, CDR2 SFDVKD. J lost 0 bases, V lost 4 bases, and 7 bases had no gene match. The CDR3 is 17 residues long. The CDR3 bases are TGTGCCACCAGTGACCGACAGGGGTTACATAGCAATCAGCCCCAGCATTTT. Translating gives CATSDRQGLHSNQPQHF.

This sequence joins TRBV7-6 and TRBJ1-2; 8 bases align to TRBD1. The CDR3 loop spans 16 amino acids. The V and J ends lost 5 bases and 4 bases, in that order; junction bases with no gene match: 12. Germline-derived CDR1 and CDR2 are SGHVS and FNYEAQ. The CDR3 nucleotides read TGTGCCAGCAGCCAAGCCGGGGACAGGACCTTCTATGGCTACACCTTC. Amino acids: CASSQAGDRTFYGYTF.

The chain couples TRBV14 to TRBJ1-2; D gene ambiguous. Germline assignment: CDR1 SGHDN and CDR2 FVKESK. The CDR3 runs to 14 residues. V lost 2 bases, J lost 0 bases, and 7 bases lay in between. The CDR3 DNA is TGTGCCAGCAGCCAACAGGCAGCTAACTATGGCTACACCTTC. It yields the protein CASSQQAANYGYTF.

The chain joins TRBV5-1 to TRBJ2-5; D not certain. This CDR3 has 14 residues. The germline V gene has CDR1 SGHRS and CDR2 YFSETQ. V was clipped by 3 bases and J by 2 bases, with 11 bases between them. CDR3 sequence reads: CASSSLGRQETQYF. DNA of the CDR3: TGCGCCAGCAGCTCTCTAGGTCGGCAAGAGACCCAGTACTTC.

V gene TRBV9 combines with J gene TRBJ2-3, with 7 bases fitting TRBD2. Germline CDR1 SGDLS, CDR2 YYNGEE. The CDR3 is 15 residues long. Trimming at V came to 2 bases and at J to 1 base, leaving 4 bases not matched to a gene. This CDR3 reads CASSVGGSGTDTQYF. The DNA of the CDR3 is TGTGCCAGCAGCGTCGGGGGGTCTGGCACAGATACGCAGTATTTT.

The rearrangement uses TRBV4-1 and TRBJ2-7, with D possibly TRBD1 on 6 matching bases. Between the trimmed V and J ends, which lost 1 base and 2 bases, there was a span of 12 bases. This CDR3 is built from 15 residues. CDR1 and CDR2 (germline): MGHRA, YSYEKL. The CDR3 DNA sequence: TGCGCCAGCAGCCAAGCGCCCAGGGGACCCTACGAGCAGTACTTC. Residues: CASSQAPRGPYEQYF.

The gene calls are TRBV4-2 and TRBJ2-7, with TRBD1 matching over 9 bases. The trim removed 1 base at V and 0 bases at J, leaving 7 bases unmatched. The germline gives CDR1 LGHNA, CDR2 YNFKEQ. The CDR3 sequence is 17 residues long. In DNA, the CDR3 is TGTGCCAGCAGCCAAGGTTTCCGGACAGGGGTCTCCTACGAGCAGTACTTC. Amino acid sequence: CASSQGFRTGVSYEQYF.